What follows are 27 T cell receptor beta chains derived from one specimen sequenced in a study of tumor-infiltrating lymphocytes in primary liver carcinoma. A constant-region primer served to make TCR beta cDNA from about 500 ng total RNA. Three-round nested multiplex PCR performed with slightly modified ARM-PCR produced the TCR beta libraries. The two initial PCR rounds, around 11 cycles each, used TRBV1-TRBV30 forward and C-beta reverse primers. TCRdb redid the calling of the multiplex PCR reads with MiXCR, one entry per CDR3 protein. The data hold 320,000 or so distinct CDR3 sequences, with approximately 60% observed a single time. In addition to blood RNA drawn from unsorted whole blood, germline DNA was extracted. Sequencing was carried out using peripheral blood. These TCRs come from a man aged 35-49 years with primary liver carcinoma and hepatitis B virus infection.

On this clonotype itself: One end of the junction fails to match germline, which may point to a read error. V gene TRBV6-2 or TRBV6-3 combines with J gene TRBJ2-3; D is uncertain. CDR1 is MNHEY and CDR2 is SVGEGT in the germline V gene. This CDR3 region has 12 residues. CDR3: CAGSLRTDTQYF. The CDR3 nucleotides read TGTGCCGGCAGCCTCCGCACAGATACGCAGTATTTT.

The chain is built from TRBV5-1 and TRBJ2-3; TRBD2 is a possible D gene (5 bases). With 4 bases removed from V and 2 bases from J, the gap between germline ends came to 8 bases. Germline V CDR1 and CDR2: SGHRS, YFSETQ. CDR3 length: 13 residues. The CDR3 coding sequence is TGCGCCAGCAGCCGGCGGGCCACAGATACGCAGTATTTT. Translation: CASSRRATDTQYF. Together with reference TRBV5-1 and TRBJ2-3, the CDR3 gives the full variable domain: KAGVTQTPRYLIKTRGQQVTLSCSPISGHRSVSWYQQTPGQGLQFLFEYFSETQRNKGNFPGRFSGRQFSNSRSEMNVSTLELGDSALYLCASSRRATDTQYFGPGTRLTVL.

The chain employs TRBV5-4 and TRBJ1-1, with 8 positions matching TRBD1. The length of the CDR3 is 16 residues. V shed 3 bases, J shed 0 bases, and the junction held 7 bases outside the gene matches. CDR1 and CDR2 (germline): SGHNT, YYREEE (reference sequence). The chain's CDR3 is CASSSGQGAMNTEAFF. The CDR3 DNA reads TGTGCCAGCAGCTCCGGGCAGGGGGCCATGAACACTGAAGCTTTCTTT.

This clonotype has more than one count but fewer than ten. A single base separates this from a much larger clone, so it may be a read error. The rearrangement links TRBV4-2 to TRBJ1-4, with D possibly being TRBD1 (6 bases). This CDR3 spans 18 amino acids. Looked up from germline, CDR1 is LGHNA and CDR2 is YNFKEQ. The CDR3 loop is CASSQDRARGATNGKLFF. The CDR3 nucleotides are TGTGCCAGCAGCCAAGATCGTGCGCGGGGGGCAACTAATGGAAAACTGTTTTTT.

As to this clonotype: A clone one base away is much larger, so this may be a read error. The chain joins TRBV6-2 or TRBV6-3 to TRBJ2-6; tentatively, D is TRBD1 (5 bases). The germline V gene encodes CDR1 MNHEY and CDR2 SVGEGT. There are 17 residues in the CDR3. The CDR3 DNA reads TGTGCCAGCAGTTACTCCCCGACTCTTTCTGGGGCCAACCTCCTGACTTTC. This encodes CASSYSPTLSGANLLTF.

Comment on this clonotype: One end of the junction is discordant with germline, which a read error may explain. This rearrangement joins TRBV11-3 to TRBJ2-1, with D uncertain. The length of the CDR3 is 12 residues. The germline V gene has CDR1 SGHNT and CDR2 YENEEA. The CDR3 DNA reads TGTGTCAGTGCCGATCGAGGTAATGAACAGTTCTTC. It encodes CVSADRGNEQFF.

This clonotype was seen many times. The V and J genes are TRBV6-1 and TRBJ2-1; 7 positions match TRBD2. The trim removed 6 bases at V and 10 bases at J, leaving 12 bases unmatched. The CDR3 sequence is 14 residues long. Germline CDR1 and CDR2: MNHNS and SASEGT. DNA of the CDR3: TGTGCCAGCAGGGCGCTAGGGCGGGAGCGCGAGCAGTTCTTC. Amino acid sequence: CASRALGREREQFF.

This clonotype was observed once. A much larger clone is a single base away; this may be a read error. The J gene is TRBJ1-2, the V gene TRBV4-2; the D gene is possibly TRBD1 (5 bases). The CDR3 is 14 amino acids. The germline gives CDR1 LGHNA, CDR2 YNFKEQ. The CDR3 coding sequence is TGTACCAGCAGCCAAGATCGAACAGGCTGGGGCTACACCTTC. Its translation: CTSSQDRTGWGYTF.

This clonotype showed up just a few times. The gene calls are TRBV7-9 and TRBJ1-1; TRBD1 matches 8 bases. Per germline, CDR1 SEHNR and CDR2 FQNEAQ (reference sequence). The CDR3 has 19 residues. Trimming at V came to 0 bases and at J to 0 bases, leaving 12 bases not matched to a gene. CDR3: CASSLAPGRGLRMNTEAFF. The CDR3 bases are TGTGCCAGCAGCTTAGCGCCTGGCAGGGGGCTGCGCATGAACACTGAAGCTTTCTTT.

The CDR3 DNA reads as TGTGCCAGCAGTGATGACAGCAGGGAGCAGTACTTC. This encodes CASSDDSREQYF. V usage is TRBV25-1 and J usage is TRBJ2-7, with D possibly being TRBD1 (5 bases). Germline CDR1 reads MGHDK; CDR2 reads SYGVNS. Trimming removed 3 bases from V and 7 bases from J, with 10 bases in between. The CDR3 runs 12 residues.

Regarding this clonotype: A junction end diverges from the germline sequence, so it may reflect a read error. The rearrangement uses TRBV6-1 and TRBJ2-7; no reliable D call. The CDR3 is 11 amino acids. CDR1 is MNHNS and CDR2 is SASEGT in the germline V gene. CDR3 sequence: CASSEKWEQYF. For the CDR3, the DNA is TGTGCGAGCAGTGAAAAGTGGGAGCAGTACTTC.

In nucleotides, the CDR3 is TGTGCCAGCAGCTTGGAGGCGGCTTCCTACGAGCAGTACTTC. Translating it yields CASSLEAASYEQYF. V usage is TRBV5-4 and J usage is TRBJ2-7; the D is unclear. The V gene lost 0 bases and the J gene lost 1 base, with 8 bases spanning the gap. The CDR3 loop spans 14 amino acids. Germline V lookup: CDR1 SGHNT, CDR2 YYREEE (reference sequence). Complete variable domain (other parts from reference TRBV5-4 and TRBJ2-7): ETGVTQSPTHLIKTRGQQVTLRCSSQSGHNTVSWYQQALGQGPQFIFQYYREEENGRGNFPPRFSGLQFPNYSSELNVNALELDDSALYLCASSLEAASYEQYFGPGTRLTVT.

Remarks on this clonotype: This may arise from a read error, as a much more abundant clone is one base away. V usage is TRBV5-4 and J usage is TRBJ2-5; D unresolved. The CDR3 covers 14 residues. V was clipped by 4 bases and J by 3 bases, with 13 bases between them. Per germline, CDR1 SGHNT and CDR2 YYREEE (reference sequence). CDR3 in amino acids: CASSEKSREETQYF. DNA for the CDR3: TGTGCCAGCAGCGAGAAGAGTAGAGAAGAGACCCAGTACTTC.

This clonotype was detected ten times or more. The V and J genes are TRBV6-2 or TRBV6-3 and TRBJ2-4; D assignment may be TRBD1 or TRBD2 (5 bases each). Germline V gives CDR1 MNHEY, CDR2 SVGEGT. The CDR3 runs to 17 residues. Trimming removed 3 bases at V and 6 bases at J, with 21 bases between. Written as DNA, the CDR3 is TGTGCCAGCAGTTATACTTTCGGGACCCCAAATGGAAACATTCAGTACTTC. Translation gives CASSYTFGTPNGNIQYF.

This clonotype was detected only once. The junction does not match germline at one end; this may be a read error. CDR3 region: CASSELGGSSYNEQFF. The CDR3 DNA reads TGTGCTAGCAGTGAATTGGGCGGCAGCTCCTACAATGAGCAGTTCTTC. The rearrangement uses TRBV25-1 and TRBJ2-1; D is undetermined. Per germline, CDR1 MGHDK and CDR2 SYGVNS. The CDR3 covers 16 residues.

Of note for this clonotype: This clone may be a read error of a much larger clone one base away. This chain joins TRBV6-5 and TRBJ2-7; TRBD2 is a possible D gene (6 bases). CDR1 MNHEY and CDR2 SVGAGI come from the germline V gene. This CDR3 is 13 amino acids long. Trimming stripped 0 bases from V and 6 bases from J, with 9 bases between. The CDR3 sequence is CASSYSEGCEQYF. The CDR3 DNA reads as TGTGCCAGCAGTTACTCGGAGGGTTGCGAGCAGTACTTC.

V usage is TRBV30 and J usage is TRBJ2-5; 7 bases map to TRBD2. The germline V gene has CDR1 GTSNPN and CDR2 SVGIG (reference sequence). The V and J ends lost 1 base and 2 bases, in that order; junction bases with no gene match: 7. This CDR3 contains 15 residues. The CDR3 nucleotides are TGTGCCTGGAGTGAGGGGACTACCCTACAAGAGACCCAGTACTTC. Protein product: CAWSEGTTLQETQYF. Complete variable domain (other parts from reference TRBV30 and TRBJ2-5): SQTIHQWPATLVQPVGSPLSLECTVEGTSNPNLYWYRQAAGRGLQLLFYSVGIGQISSEVPQNLSASRPQDRQFILSSKKLLLSDSGFYLCAWSEGTTLQETQYFGPGTRLLVL.

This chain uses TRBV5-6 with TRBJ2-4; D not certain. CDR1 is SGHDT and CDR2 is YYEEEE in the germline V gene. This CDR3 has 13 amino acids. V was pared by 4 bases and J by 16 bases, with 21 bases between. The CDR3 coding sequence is TGTGCCAGCAGCAACGATCCGCGGAACATCCATTACTTC. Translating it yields CASSNDPRNIHYF.

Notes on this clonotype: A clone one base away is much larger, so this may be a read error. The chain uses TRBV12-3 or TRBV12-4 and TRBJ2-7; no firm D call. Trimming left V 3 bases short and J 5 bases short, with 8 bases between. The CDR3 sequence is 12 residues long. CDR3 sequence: CASSLNRDEQYF. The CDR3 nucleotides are TGTGCCAGCAGTTTGAATAGAGACGAGCAGTACTTC.

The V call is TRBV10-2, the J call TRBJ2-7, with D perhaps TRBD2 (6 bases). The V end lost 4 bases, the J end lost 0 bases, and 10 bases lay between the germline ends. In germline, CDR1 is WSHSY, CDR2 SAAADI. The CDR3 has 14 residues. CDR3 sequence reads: CASSGGTYSYEQYF. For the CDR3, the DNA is TGCGCCAGCAGTGGTGGGACTTACTCCTACGAGCAGTACTTC.

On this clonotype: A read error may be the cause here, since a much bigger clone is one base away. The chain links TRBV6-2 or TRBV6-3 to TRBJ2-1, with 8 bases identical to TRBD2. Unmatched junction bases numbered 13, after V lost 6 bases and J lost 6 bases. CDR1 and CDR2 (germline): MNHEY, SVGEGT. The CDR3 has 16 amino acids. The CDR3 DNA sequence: TGTGCCAGCAGCCTCCAAGCGGGACTAGGAGGCAATGAGCAGTTCTTC. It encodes CASSLQAGLGGNEQFF.

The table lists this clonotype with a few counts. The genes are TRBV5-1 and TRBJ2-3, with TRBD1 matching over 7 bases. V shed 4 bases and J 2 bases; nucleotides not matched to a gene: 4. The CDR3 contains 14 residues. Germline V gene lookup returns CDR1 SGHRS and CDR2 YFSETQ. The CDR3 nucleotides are TGCGCCAGCAGCGTGACAGGGCTCACAGATACGCAGTATTTT. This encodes CASSVTGLTDTQYF.

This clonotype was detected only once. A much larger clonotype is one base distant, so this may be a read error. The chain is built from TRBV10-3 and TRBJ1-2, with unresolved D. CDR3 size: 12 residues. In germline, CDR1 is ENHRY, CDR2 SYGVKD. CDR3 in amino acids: CTISEGLYGYTF. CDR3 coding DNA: TGTACCATCAGTGAGGGTCTCTATGGCTACACCTTC.

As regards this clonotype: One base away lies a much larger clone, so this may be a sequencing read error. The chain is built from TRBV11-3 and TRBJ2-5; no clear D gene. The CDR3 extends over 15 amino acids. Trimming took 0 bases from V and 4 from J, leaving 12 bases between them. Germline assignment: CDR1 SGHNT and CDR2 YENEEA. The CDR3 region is CASSLDGRARETQYF. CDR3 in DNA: TGTGCCAGCAGCTTAGACGGCCGGGCCCGAGAGACCCAGTACTTC.

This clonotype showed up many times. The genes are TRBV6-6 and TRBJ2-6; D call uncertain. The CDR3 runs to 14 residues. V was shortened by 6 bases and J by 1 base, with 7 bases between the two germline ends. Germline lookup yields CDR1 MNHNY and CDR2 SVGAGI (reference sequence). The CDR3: CASRAESGANVLTF. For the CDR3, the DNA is TGTGCCAGCAGGGCTGAATCTGGGGCCAACGTCCTGACTTTC.

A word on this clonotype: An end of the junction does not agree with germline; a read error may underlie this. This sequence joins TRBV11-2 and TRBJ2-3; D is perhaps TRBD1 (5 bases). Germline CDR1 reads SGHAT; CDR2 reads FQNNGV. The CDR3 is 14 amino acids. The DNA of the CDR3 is TGTGCCAGCACCTTAAACCGACAAGGGGATGCGCAGTATTTT. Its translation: CASTLNRQGDAQYF.

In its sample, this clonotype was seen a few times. The CDR3 loop is CASSEGPWGRGAKNIQYF. The CDR3 DNA reads TGTGCCAGCAGCGAGGGCCCTTGGGGGAGGGGAGCCAAAAACATTCAGTACTTC. The chain uses TRBV6-1 and TRBJ2-4; 7 positions agree with TRBD2. CDR1 and CDR2 from the germline V gene are MNHNS and SASEGT. The CDR3 runs 18 residues. V was clipped by 6 bases and J by 0 bases; unmatched bases: 14.